Below are 18 T cell receptor beta chains sequenced from a single sample in a study of CD8+CD57+ T cells in acquired aplastic anemia. Sequenced patients had shown CD8+CD57+ cell expansion by flow cytometry. Template material for TCR beta VDJ and CDR3 profiling consisted of genomic DNA. TCRdb reanalysed the reads using MiXCR and keeps one entry per CDR3 protein. Among about 270,000 distinct CDR3 sequences, around 82% were seen once, and the ten largest hold 40% to 55%. Sequencing was done on a sample of sorted CD4+, CD8+, or CD8+CD57+ T cells (not recorded which) from PBMCs. The receptor set was obtained from a human donor with aplastic anemia.

CDR3 nucleotides: TGTGCCAGCAGTGATCGGCCAGGGAGGGATTCACCCCTCCACTTT. This sequence encodes CASSDRPGRDSPLHF. This chain joins TRBV2 and TRBJ1-6, with a possible D match to TRBD1 (5 bases). With 3 bases removed from V and 8 bases from J, the gap between germline ends came to 14 bases. The CDR3 has 15 amino acids. Germline CDR1 and CDR2: SNHLY and FYNNEI.

Concerning this clonotype: In this CDR3 the conserved last residue, phenylalanine or tryptophan, is missing, so a read error is likely. No DNA is shown, since the ends of the CDR3 on it are uncertain; the CDR3 is the one TCRdb lists. The rearrangement links TRBV7-6 to TRBJ2-3. CDR1 and CDR2 from the germline V gene are SGHVS and FNYEAQ. Termini included, the CDR3 measures 14 amino acids. The CDR3 is CASSLAPADNPHFV.

Many counts were recorded for this clonotype. The rearrangement joins TRBV27 to TRBJ2-5; TRBD1 or TRBD2 may be the D gene (6 bases each). Germline CDR1 MNHEY, CDR2 SMNVEV (reference sequence). V lost 4 bases and J 5 bases, leaving 23 bases between the germline ends. The CDR3 totals 17 residues. The CDR3 sequence is CASSSIQSSGAGETQYF. The DNA of the CDR3 is TGTGCCAGCAGTTCAATTCAATCATCGGGGGCTGGGGAGACCCAGTACTTC.

The rearrangement joins TRBV7-3 to TRBJ2-2, with a possible D match to TRBD1 (6 bases). CDR1 is SGHTA and CDR2 is FQGTGA in the germline V gene. The CDR3 has 16 residues. Trimming took 4 bases from V and 14 from J, leaving 26 bases between them. The CDR3 DNA is TGTGCCAGCAGCTCGAGGGTTACGGGTGGACAGTTGGTCCTGTTTTTT. This codes for CASSSRVTGGQLVLFF.

This sequence joins TRBV24-1 and TRBJ2-5; D not certain. Germline V lookup: CDR1 KGHDR, CDR2 SFDVKD. This CDR3 is built from 14 residues. Trimming stripped 5 bases from V and 4 bases from J, with 13 bases between. The chain's CDR3 is CATSGTGKGETQYF. CDR3 DNA: TGTGCCACCAGTGGAACGGGCAAGGGAGAGACCCAGTACTTC.

This clonotype was picked up a small number of times. The gene calls are TRBV20-1 and TRBJ2-3; TRBD2 matches 13 bases. The CDR3 runs 13 residues. Germline lookup yields CDR1 DFQATT and CDR2 SNEGSKA (reference sequence). The junction had 1 base not matched to a gene; V was cut back by 6 bases and J by 4 bases. CDR3 residues: CSAGLAGADTQYF. In DNA form, the CDR3 reads TGCAGTGCCGGACTAGCGGGGGCAGATACGCAGTATTTT.

The rearrangement joins TRBV29-1 to TRBJ2-4, with D unresolved. The end of the DNA fits TRBJ2-7 better, so the J call may be wrong. The CDR3 spans 13 residues. Germline CDR1 and CDR2: SQVTM and ANQGSEA. The CDR3 sequence is CSALGRGGNEQYF. The CDR3 DNA is TGCAGCGCCCTTGGACGAGGTGGCAACGAGCAGTACTTC.

On this clonotype itself: A junction boundary mismatches the germline segment, possibly from a read error. The rearrangement links TRBV2 to TRBJ2-3; TRBD2 aligns across 8 bases. Germline CDR1 SNHLY, CDR2 FYNNEI. The CDR3 length is 14 residues. The CDR3 region has the DNA TGTGCCAGCAGCGGGGCGGGGGGTGCGGACACGCAAGATTTT. It specifies CASSGAGGADTQDF.

With respect to this clonotype: Sequence at one end of the junction differs from germline and may be a read error. The rearrangement links TRBV7-3 to TRBJ1-2; D is ambiguous. CDR1 and CDR2 from the germline V gene are SGHTA and FQGTGA. This CDR3 has 14 amino acids. Here the CDR3 reads CASSLRFSSYGYTF. As DNA, the CDR3 is TGTGCCAGCAGCTTAAGGTTCAGTAGCTATGGCTACACGTTC.

About this clonotype itself: Because the CDR3 is missing its conserved closing phenylalanine or tryptophan, this is likely a read error. The DNA is left out, because the CDR3 cannot be placed on it with certainty; the CDR3 is given as TCRdb lists it. V is TRBV15 and J is TRBJ2-1; TRBD1, the D gene given by the table, was not confirmed from the DNA. Germline CDR1 is LNHNV and CDR2 is YYDKDF (reference sequence). Ends included, the CDR3 has 15 residues. CDR3: CSTSRGSNGGNEQFG.

This clonotype has a single count. As the CDR3 is not closed by the conserved phenylalanine or tryptophan, this likely results from a read error. The DNA is left out, because the CDR3 cannot be placed on it with certainty; the CDR3 is given as TCRdb lists it. The CDR3 loop reads CASSPVGSTETQY. This chain joins TRBV7-3 and TRBJ2-3. The CDR3 adds up to 13 amino acids, both ends counted. Per germline, CDR1 SGHTA and CDR2 FQGTGA.

This chain links TRBV7-2 with TRBJ2-3; 10 bases agree with TRBD1. In germline, CDR1 is SGHTA, CDR2 FQGNSA. Trimming took 6 bases from V and 14 from J; bases not matched to a gene: 17. CDR3 length: 15 residues. CDR3: CASSYTDLGQGLGYF. The CDR3 coding sequence is TGTGCCAGCAGTTATACCGACCTGGGACAGGGGCTCGGGTATTTT.

The chain links TRBV5-6 to TRBJ2-3; possibly TRBD1 or TRBD2 for D (5 bases each). V was pared by 4 bases and J by 6 bases, with 15 bases between. The CDR3 runs 14 residues. Germline V gene lookup returns CDR1 SGHDT and CDR2 YYEEEE. As DNA, the CDR3 is TGTGCCAGCAGCCCCTCGGGGCGTCCCGATACGCAGTATTTT. Translated: CASSPSGRPDTQYF.

As concerns this clonotype: The CDR3 carries no conserved terminal phenylalanine or tryptophan, so it likely arises from a read error. The limits of the CDR3 on the DNA are not certain, so only TCRdb's listed CDR3 is given. The chain recombines TRBV7-8 with TRBJ1-2; whether TRBD1, the table's D call, matches the DNA was not checked. The germline V gene encodes CDR1 SGHVS and CDR2 FQNEAQ. 13 amino acids form the CDR3, both terminal residues included. CDR3 region: CASSLGRGPDTTY.

This CDR3 reads CASSFDPDGKAQYF. CDR3 DNA: TGTGCCAGCAGCTTTGATCCAGATGGGAAAGCGCAGTATTTT. The chain uses TRBV7-9 and TRBJ2-3, with D uncertain. The CDR3 has 14 residues. Germline CDR1 SEHNR, CDR2 FQNEAQ (reference sequence). V was pared by 3 bases and J by 10 bases, with 17 bases between.

This clonotype appeared many times. The rearrangement links TRBV7-2 to TRBJ1-5; D gene ambiguous. There are 15 residues in the CDR3. The germline CDR1 and CDR2 sequences are SGHTA and FQGNSA. V lost 4 bases and J 7 bases, leaving 17 bases between the germline ends. CDR3 protein: CASSSPGIGGQPQHF. The DNA of the CDR3 is TGTGCCAGCAGCTCGCCTGGCATCGGTGGGCAGCCCCAGCATTTT.

Points on this clonotype: The CDR3 ends on some other residue instead of the conserved phenylalanine or tryptophan, so this is likely a read error. The DNA is omitted, as the CDR3 cannot be located on it reliably, and the CDR3 follows TCRdb's listing. V gene TRBV7-9 combines with J gene TRBJ2-3; TRBD1 is the table's D call and was not checked against the DNA. The germline V gene has CDR1 SEHNR and CDR2 FQNEAQ (reference sequence). With termini counted, the CDR3 has 13 amino acids. This chain's CDR3 is CASSQDQGGTGEL.

This clonotype was detected only a few times. The genes are TRBV7-2 and TRBJ1-2; TRBD1 matches 10 bases. The V gene end was trimmed by 7 bases and the J gene end by 4 bases; junction bases not matched to a gene: 3. CDR3 length: 13 residues. CDR1 and CDR2 (germline): SGHTA, FQGNSA. This CDR3 reads CASMGQGSYGYTF. DNA of the CDR3: TGTGCCAGCATGGGACAGGGGAGCTATGGCTACACCTTC. Full variable domain (outside the CDR3, taken from reference TRBV7-2 and TRBJ1-2): GAGVSQSPSNKVTEKGKDVELRCDPISGHTALYWYRQSLGQGLEFLIYFQGNSAPDKSGLPSDRFSAERTGGSVSTLTIQRTQQEDSAVYLCASMGQGSYGYTFGSGTRLTVV.